These T cell receptor beta chains were read from a single sample in a study of spatial heterogeneity in lung cancer. TCRdb processed the 5' RACE reads anew with MiXCR; each CDR3 protein has one entry. The sample lists 3,500 to 4,500 distinct CDR3 sequences; 26% were seen once. The sample in question was PBMCs, obtained at follow-up. The receptors here all came from a male donor with early-stage non-small cell lung cancer. Each CDR3 is given with its conserved first and last residue. D genes are given only for firm matches. Only some rows state a clone size, as once, few, many or a class for expanded clones.

TRBD2,TRBV3-1,medium-sized,TRBJ2-1,16,TGTGCCAGCAGCCAAGAACCAGCGGGGGGCTGGAATGAGCAGTTCTTC,CASSQEPAGGWNEQFF
TRBD1,TRBV6-1,-,TRBJ2-1,17,TGTACCAGCAGTGAACACGGGGACAGAAGCTCCTACAATGAGCAGTTCTTC,CTSSEHGDRSSYNEQFF
-,TRBV11-2,-,TRBJ2-1,14,TGTGCCAGCAGCCCCCGGGCCTCGGTCAATGAGCAGTTCTTC,CASSPRASVNEQFF
-,TRBV7-2,-,TRBJ1-5,15,TGTGCCAGCAGCTTAGACAGGGTGAACAATCAGCCCCAGCATTTT,CASSLDRVNNQPQHF
TRBD2,TRBV5-1,medium-sized,TRBJ2-1,16,TGCGCCAGCAGCTTGGGGACTAGGAGCTCCTACAATGAGCAGTTCTTC,CASSLGTRSSYNEQFF
-,TRBV28,medium-sized,TRBJ2-3,13,TGTGCCAGCAGAAGGCAGGGCGCAGATACGCAGTATTTT,CASRRQGADTQYF
TRBD1,TRBV12-5,few,TRBJ2-1,14,TGTGCTAGTCGGACAGGGACGTCCTACAATGAGCAGTTCTTC,CASRTGTSYNEQFF
-,TRBV4-1,-,TRBJ2-2,15,TGCGCCAGCAGCCAAGGCCGGGCACCAACCGGGGAGCTGTTTTTT,CASSQGRAPTGELFF
TRBD1,TRBV5-1,-,TRBJ2-2,14,TGCGCCAGCAGCTTGGACAGGGGCAACGGGGAGCTGTTTTTT,CASSLDRGNGELFF
-,TRBV19,-,TRBJ1-5,14,TGTGCCAGTAGTACCCAGCGCGGTAATCAGCCCCAGCATTTT,CASSTQRGNQPQHF
TRBD2,TRBV28,-,TRBJ2-1,18,TGTGCCAGCAGTTTTTTCGTAGCTAGCGGGGCTCTCTACAATGAGCAGTTCTTC,CASSFFVASGALYNEQFF
-,TRBV2,-,TRBJ2-5,13,TGTGCCAGCCCCGAGGAGGGTGCGGAGACCCAGTACTTC,CASPEEGAETQYF
-,TRBV5-1,-,TRBJ2-3,14,TGCGCCAGCAGCTTGCCAGAGGGGACAGATACGCAGTATTTT,CASSLPEGTDTQYF
TRBD2,TRBV5-1,-,TRBJ2-5,15,TGCGCCAGCAGCTTGCTAGCGGGAGATATGGAGACCCAGTACTTC,CASSLLAGDMETQYF
TRBD2,TRBV25-1,-,TRBJ2-3,16,TGTGCCAGCAGTGGTGGTAGCGGGGGGGCAAGAGATACGCAGTATTTT,CASSGGSGGARDTQYF
-,TRBV29-1,many,TRBJ2-7,13,TGCAGCGCCTCGCCACAGTACACCTACGAGCAGTACTTC,CSASPQYTYEQYF
-,TRBV25-1,-,TRBJ1-1,13,TGTGCCAGCAGTGACCCAGGGGACACTGAAGCTTCCTTT,CASSDPGDTEASF
-,TRBV27,-,TRBJ1-3,13,TGTGCCAGCAGTACTCTCTCTGGAAACACCATATATTTT,CASSTLSGNTIYF
-,TRBV5-8,large,TRBJ2-6,17,TGTGCCAGCAGCCCCTCCGGACGGTACTCTGGGGCCAACGTCCTGACTTTC,CASSPSGRYSGANVLTF
TRBD2,TRBV7-3,-,TRBJ2-7,18,TGTGCCAGCAGCCGAGGGAATCTAGCGGGAGAGGGGGCGCGCGAGCAGTACTTC,CASSRGNLAGEGAREQYF
-,TRBV7-2,few,TRBJ1-5,15,TGTGCCAGCAGCTTAGTTCCGGCAGGCAATCAGCCCCAGCATTTT,CASSLVPAGNQPQHF
TRBD2,TRBV5-1,-,TRBJ2-4,15,TGCGCCAGCAGCGCGACTAGCGGGGGAAAAAACATTCAGTACTTC,CASSATSGGKNIQYF
TRBD2,TRBV6-1,few,TRBJ2-1,16,TGTGCCAGCAGTGAATGGGTTAGCGGGAGAAGGGGCGAGCAGTTCTTC,CASSEWVSGRRGEQFF
TRBD1,TRBV6-5,few,TRBJ1-2,13,TGTGCCAGCAGTAAGGGGGCAGACTATGGCTACACCTTC,CASSKGADYGYTF
TRBD1,TRBV11-2,medium-sized,TRBJ2-7,12,TGTGCCAGCAGCCGACAGGGCTACGAGCAGTACTTC,CASSRQGYEQYF